This T cell receptor (beta chain) stems from a study of T cell responses to AZD1222 COVID-19 vaccine. CDR1 SGHDT and CDR2 YYEEEE come from the germline V gene. The V end was cut by 0 bases, the J end by 2 bases, with 9 bases between. There are 16 residues in the CDR3. Overall study results and limits: Increases in Spike-specific TCR breadth and depth were seen after two AZD1222 doses. Nearly half of the spike-specific TCRs reportedly recognize variant regions that carry no mutations. Just a handful of people given AZD1222 tested seropositive at baseline.

Of note for this clone: Antigen: not known.

Clones were sequenced by immunoSEQ multiplex PCR, and TCRdb holds only the in-frame ones, with some missing. The repertoire has 150,000 to 200,000 clones, around 90% of them found once; the top ten carry 11%. V usage is TRBV5-6 and J usage is TRBJ1-6; D is uncertain. The origin of this receptor is an adult who received the AZD1222 COVID-19 vaccine. The specimen comprised peripheral blood, sampled 28 days after the second AZD1222 dose. In nucleotides, the CDR3 is TGTGCCAGCAGCTTGGTTGGGTTTCCCTATAATTCACCCCTCCACTTT. It is translated as CASSLVGFPYNSPLHF.